Presented here are 9 T cell receptor beta chains from one specimen sequenced in a study of T cell repertoires in aging, cancer and after chemotherapy. TRB rearrangements spanning V, D and J were amplified using mixed TRB-A/B primers. Via MiXCR, TCRdb re-called the multiplex PCR reads, giving one row per CDR3 protein. The data contain roughly 12,000 distinct CDR3 sequences, about 40% of them singletons. Peripheral blood genomic DNA, not sorted cells or RNA, was the template. The source material was blood. All receptors come from a human donor in good health. The donor label of this sample is uncertain.

The chain carries TRBV19 and TRBJ1-4, with D unresolved. This CDR3 contains 18 residues. V was shortened by 3 bases and J by 5 bases, with 22 bases between the two germline ends. Looked up from germline, CDR1 is LNHDA and CDR2 is SQIVND (reference sequence). The CDR3 region is CASSIGREVGRKNEKLFF. In DNA form, the CDR3 reads TGTGCCAGTAGTATCGGGCGGGAGGTAGGGCGAAAAAATGAAAAACTGTTTTTT.

The V call is TRBV19, the J call TRBJ2-1; 10 nucleotides align to TRBD1. The V gene's germline CDR1 is LNHDA and CDR2 SQIVND (reference sequence). The CDR3 sequence is 24 residues long. Trimming cost V 0 bases and J 0 bases; bases outside gene matches: 23. CDR3 nucleotides: TGTGCCAGTAGTATAGATCATGAGAGGTTTTGGGACAGGGGTCCTATCAGCTCCTACAATGAGCAGTTCTTC. This codes for CASSIDHERFWDRGPISSYNEQFF.

The rearrangement uses TRBV27 and TRBJ2-3; D is unresolved. This CDR3 has 16 residues. V was pared by 4 bases and J by 3 bases, with 17 bases between. The germline CDR1 and CDR2 sequences are MNHEY and SMNVEV (reference sequence). DNA of the CDR3: TGTGCCAGCAGTTCCCCAAGCCGGAAGGTTACAGATACGCAGTATTTT. Its translation: CASSSPSRKVTDTQYF.

This chain links TRBV24-1 with TRBJ2-7; 7 positions agree with TRBD1. Trimming cost V 1 base and J 4 bases; bases outside gene matches: 3. From germline, CDR1 is KGHDR and CDR2 SFDVKD. The CDR3 loop spans 14 amino acids. The CDR3 loop is CATSDLNRGYEQYF. The CDR3 coding sequence is TGTGCCACCAGTGATTTAAACAGGGGTTACGAGCAGTACTTC.

As regards this clonotype: This may come from a read error, since a much larger clone is one base off. This chain connects TRBV6-1 to TRBJ2-3, with TRBD2 matching over 12 bases. Trimming removed 3 bases from V and 5 bases from J; junction bases left unmatched: 3. Germline V lookup: CDR1 MNHNS, CDR2 SASEGT. The CDR3 runs 15 residues. The CDR3 coding sequence is TGTGCCAGCAGTGACTCTAGCGGGGGGGAAGATACGCAGTATTTT. Translated: CASSDSSGGEDTQYF.

This clonotype is labeled as medium-sized (0.01 to 0.1%). The chain couples TRBV11-1 to TRBJ2-5, with 11 bases lining up with TRBD2. Germline V gene lookup returns CDR1 SGHAT and CDR2 FQDESV (reference sequence). This CDR3 is built from 16 residues. The junction had 9 bases not matched to a gene; V was cut back by 5 bases and J by 4 bases. CDR3: CASSNPTSGAAETQYF. The DNA of the CDR3 is TGTGCCAGCAGCAACCCGACTAGCGGGGCGGCAGAGACCCAGTACTTC.

The chain is built from TRBV27 and TRBJ1-2, with 9 bases aligning to TRBD1. This CDR3 has 13 residues. Per germline, CDR1 MNHEY and CDR2 SMNVEV (reference sequence). V trimming: 6 bases; J trimming: 8 bases; junction bases outside the gene matches: 7. The chain's CDR3 is CASRPTGGGGYTF. The CDR3 bases are TGTGCCAGCAGACCCACAGGGGGCGGGGGCTACACCTTC.

V and J are TRBV5-4 and TRBJ1-1; unclear D gene. The CDR3 length is 14 residues. Germline CDR1 and CDR2: SGHNT and YYREEE (reference sequence). Trimming stripped 1 base from V and 11 bases from J, with 18 bases between. CDR3 in amino acids: CASSLIGPQPIAFF. The CDR3 region has the DNA TGTGCCAGCAGCTTGATTGGACCCCAACCTATCGCTTTCTTT.

For the CDR3, the DNA is TGTGCCAGTAGCCCCGGGGGGAGGGCAGATACGCAGTATTTT. Its translation: CASSPGGRADTQYF. This chain joins TRBV19 and TRBJ2-3; TRBD2 matches at 7 bases. V was pared by 6 bases and J by 4 bases, with 7 bases of the junction left unmatched. The CDR3 contains 14 residues. The V gene's germline CDR1 is LNHDA and CDR2 SQIVND (reference sequence).